These 5 T cell receptor beta chains originate from one sample sequenced in a study of CXCR3-negative and CXCR3-positive naive CD8 T cells. Study results and limitations: In CXCR3-positive naive cells, the TRB CDR3s were more hydrophobic than in CXCR3-negative naive cells.

For these TCRs, the target antigens are not known. Carrying UMI labels, the TRB cDNA libraries were prepared through 5' RACE. TCRdb re-called the 5' RACE reads and shows each CDR3 protein once, DNA omitted. Its clone listing holds 49,000 or so distinct CDR3 sequences. The sample was naive CXCR3+ CD8+ T cells from blood. Described subset: CD45RO-CCR7+CD27+CD95- naive CD8+ T cells expressing CXCR3 (TNR3+). The receptors were sampled from a human donor in good health. Some clones in this sample may be carry-over from other donors' samples.

The chain employs TRBV7-9 and TRBJ2-7; TCRdb calls TRBD1, which cannot be checked without DNA. This CDR3 region has 15 residues. Germline values: CDR1 SEHNR, CDR2 FQNEAQ (reference sequence). The CDR3 region is CASSAPLDSSYEQYF.

V is TRBV7-9 and J is TRBJ2-1; the D gene TCRdb calls, TRBD2, cannot be checked with no DNA. Germline assignment: CDR1 SEHNR and CDR2 FQNEAQ (reference sequence). This CDR3 is built from 14 residues. The CDR3 here is CASSPNQDFSEQFF.

V is TRBV12-3 or TRBV12-4 and J is TRBJ1-1. There are 12 residues in the CDR3. The CDR3 loop reads CASSWEGTEAFF.

The rearrangement joins TRBV29-1 to TRBJ2-7. The CDR3 has 14 amino acids. Germline V gives CDR1 SQVTM, CDR2 ANQGSEA. This CDR3 reads CSVEDSGESYEQYF.

The chain links TRBV29-1 to TRBJ1-1; lacking DNA, the TRBD1 call made by TCRdb goes unchecked. The CDR3 is made up of 15 amino acids. Germline V gene data show CDR1 as SQVTM and CDR2 as ANQGSEA. The CDR3: CSVEGTGGAGTEAFF.